This entry concerns a single TCR beta chain. The data were obtained in a study of cytomegalovirus exposure and HLA in healthy donors. Deletions cut 4 bases from V and 5 bases from J, with 17 bases between. Germline CDR1 is SEHNR and CDR2 is FQNEAQ (reference sequence). The CDR3 covers 15 residues. With 60 Vbeta and 13 Jbeta primers, the PCR was carried out. TCRdb's copy holds only in-frame clones and misses some; the assay was immunoSEQ multiplex PCR. The profile shows some 240,000 clones, almost 80% of them singletons. V usage is TRBV7-9 and J usage is TRBJ1-2, with D tentatively TRBD1 (6 bases). Sequences were obtained from PBMCs. The receptor was isolated from a male donor in good health and CMV-seronegative. The CDR3 DNA follows: TGTGCCAGCAGCTCCACCCCGAGGACAGAATATGGCTACACCTTC. Translating it yields CASSSTPRTEYGYTF. The entire variable domain, with the rest obtained from reference TRBV7-9 and TRBJ1-2, is as follows: DTGVSQNPRHKITKRGQNVTFRCDPISEHNRLYWYRQTLGQGPEFLTYFQNEAQLEKSRLLSDRFSAERPKGSFSTLEIQRTEQGDSAMYLCASSSTPRTEYGYTFGSGTRLTVV.